The 19 T cell receptor beta chains presented below share a single source sample, sequenced in a study of cytomegalovirus exposure and HLA in healthy donors (dated by TCRdb to 2016 to 2017). Libraries were built with the immunoSEQ multiplex PCR assay. The multiplex PCR relied on a mix of 60 forward primers for TCR Vbeta segments and 13 reverse primers for TCR Jbeta segments. Entries here come from immuneACCESS through TCRdb and include only in-frame sequences with V and J called. Some clones fail to appear in such tables; in the studies checked, an unresolved V gene covers under half of the shortfall, and the cause of the remainder is unknown. Across this sample there are roughly 140,000 clones, with around 79% seen only once. The top ten hold 5.5% to 6% of the sample. Input material: PBMCs. All receptors come from a man between 25 and 39 years old in good health and CMV-seropositive.

V usage is TRBV28 and J usage is TRBJ1-3; D possibly corresponds to TRBD1 (6 bases). CDR1 is MDHEN, CDR2 SYDVKM, per germline. The CDR3 is made up of 16 amino acids. V was clipped by 9 bases and J by 0 bases, with 18 bases between them. The CDR3 is CASGRGAELSGNTIYF. CDR3 in DNA: TGTGCCAGTGGGAGGGGGGCCGAGCTCTCTGGAAACACCATATATTTT.

CDR3 DNA sequence: TGTGCCAGCAGCAAAGGGCGGGAATATGGTTACGAGCAGTACTTC. Amino acid sequence: CASSKGREYGYEQYF. The chain joins TRBV7-9 to TRBJ2-7; perhaps TRBD2 as D (6 bases). V was shortened by 5 bases and J by 4 bases, with 18 bases between the two germline ends. The CDR3 has 15 residues. From germline, CDR1 is SEHNR and CDR2 FQNEAQ (reference sequence). Together with reference TRBV7-9 and TRBJ2-7, the CDR3 gives the full variable domain: DTGVSQNPRHKITKRGQNVTFRCDPISEHNRLYWYRQTLGQGPEFLTYFQNEAQLEKSRLLSDRFSAERPKGSFSTLEIQRTEQGDSAMYLCASSKGREYGYEQYFGPGTRLTVT.

The CDR3 region is CASIDSGSSTGELFF. As DNA, the CDR3 is TGTGCCAGCATTGATAGCGGGAGTAGCACCGGGGAGCTGTTTTTT. J is TRBJ2-2 and V is TRBV9; 9 nucleotides match TRBD2. Germline V lookup: CDR1 SGDLS, CDR2 YYNGEE. The CDR3 loop spans 15 amino acids. The V and J ends lost 6 bases and 4 bases, in that order; junction bases with no gene match: 7.

V gene TRBV5-1 combines with J gene TRBJ1-5; possible D gene TRBD1, 6 bases. V lost 4 bases and J 4 bases, leaving 9 bases between the germline ends. The V gene's germline CDR1 is SGHRS and CDR2 YFSETQ. The CDR3 is 13 residues long. The chain's CDR3 is CASSLQGNQPQHF. CDR3 in DNA: TGCGCCAGCAGCCTCCAGGGGAATCAGCCCCAGCATTTT.

CDR3 sequence (DNA): TGTGCCAGCAGTGACGGGACAGGGGGCGACTATGGCTACACCTTC. Protein: CASSDGTGGDYGYTF. This rearrangement joins TRBV25-1 to TRBJ1-2; TRBD1 matches 12 bases. The CDR3 has 15 amino acids. V was clipped by 3 bases and J by 3 bases; unmatched bases: 2. Germline V gives CDR1 MGHDK, CDR2 SYGVNS.

V is TRBV7-2 and J is TRBJ1-5; the match to TRBD1 covers 7 bases. Trimming removed 1 base from V and 12 bases from J; junction bases left unmatched: 12. The germline gives CDR1 SGHTA, CDR2 FQGNSA. This CDR3 spans 15 amino acids. As DNA, the CDR3 is TGTGCCAGCAGCTTAGTACAGGGGCCCGGGAAGCTCCAGCATTTT. Protein sequence: CASSLVQGPGKLQHF.

The chain carries TRBV5-8 and TRBJ2-3; 8 nucleotides align to TRBD2. The CDR3 loop spans 15 amino acids. V shed 4 bases and J 2 bases; nucleotides not matched to a gene: 6. Germline lookup yields CDR1 SGHTS and CDR2 YDEGEE. Here the CDR3 reads CASSLSGAVTDTQYF. Written as DNA, the CDR3 is TGTGCCAGCAGCCTTAGCGGGGCGGTCACAGATACGCAGTATTTT.

This chain uses TRBV7-8 with TRBJ2-3; a weak D match, TRBD1 (6 bases). V lost 5 bases to trimming and J lost 1 base, with 16 bases between them. Germline values: CDR1 SGHVS, CDR2 FQNEAQ. The CDR3 is made up of 16 amino acids. CDR3 sequence reads: CASSLRWAGGTDTQYF. The CDR3 DNA reads as TGTGCCAGCAGCCTCAGGTGGGCAGGGGGCACAGATACGCAGTATTTT.

This clone was observed a handful of times. Other DNA sequences in the sample encode the same CDR3. The chain is built from TRBV6-5 and TRBJ2-1, with D unresolved. The CDR3 has 12 residues. V was trimmed by 6 bases and J by 7 bases, leaving 10 bases between them. The germline CDR1 and CDR2 sequences are MNHEY and SVGAGI. In nucleotides, the CDR3 is TGTGCCAGCAGGCAGACATGGAATGAGCAGTTCTTC. It specifies CASRQTWNEQFF.

J is TRBJ1-2 and V is TRBV15; TRBD1 aligns across 11 bases. CDR1 LNHNV and CDR2 YYDKDF come from the germline V gene (reference sequence). This CDR3 has 17 amino acids. The junction had 15 bases not matched to a gene; V was cut back by 8 bases and J by 4 bases. Written as DNA, the CDR3 is TGTGCCACCCACCACCGGGACAGGGGGTTCGGTGTCTATGGCTACACCTTC. This translates into CATHHRDRGFGVYGYTF.

The rearrangement links TRBV4-3 to TRBJ1-2, with TRBD1 matching 7 bases. This CDR3 contains 14 residues. Looked up from germline, CDR1 is LGHNA and CDR2 is YSLEER. J was trimmed by 7 bases and V by 0 bases; bases with no gene match: 5. CDR3 DNA: TGCGCCAGCAGCCAAGAGACAGGGAAAGGTGGCTACACCTTC. Its translation: CASSQETGKGGYTF.

The chain uses TRBV7-2 and TRBJ2-1, with 8 bases aligning to TRBD1. The germline gives CDR1 SGHTA, CDR2 FQGNSA. The CDR3 consists of 17 residues. Trimming at V came to 4 bases and at J to 3 bases, leaving 11 bases not matched to a gene. The CDR3 region is CASSSEQGVVSYNEQFF. Here the CDR3 DNA reads TGTGCCAGCAGCTCCGAACAGGGGGTAGTTAGCTACAATGAGCAGTTCTTC.

The chain combines TRBV28 with TRBJ2-4; D might be TRBD1 (7 bases). CDR3 size: 15 residues. V gave up 5 bases and J gave up 0 bases, with 11 bases separating them. Germline V gene sequence: CDR1 MDHEN, CDR2 SYDVKM. Here the CDR3 reads CASSAGQLAKNIQYF. In nucleotides, the CDR3 is TGTGCCAGCAGTGCGGGACAGCTAGCCAAAAACATTCAGTACTTC.

This chain uses TRBV10-2 with TRBJ1-2; TRBD1 is a possible D gene (5 bases). Germline CDR1 is WSHSY and CDR2 is SAAADI. This CDR3 has 12 amino acids. Trimming took off 7 bases at V and 7 bases at J, with 13 bases between the two ends. The CDR3 DNA reads as TGCGCCAGCATTGGCGGACAAGTTGGCTACACCTTC. Protein sequence: CASIGGQVGYTF.

This clone was detected only a few times. The chain has TRBV7-9 and TRBJ2-3; D perhaps matches TRBD1 (5 bases). V dropped 5 bases and J dropped 3 bases, with 18 bases sitting between them. Germline assignment: CDR1 SEHNR and CDR2 FQNEAQ (reference sequence). CDR3 size: 16 residues. The CDR3 DNA follows: TGTGCCAGCAGCACCCAGGGATCGTTGAGGACAGATACGCAGTATTTT. Translating gives CASSTQGSLRTDTQYF.

The rearrangement links TRBV7-9 to TRBJ1-6; 8 bases match TRBD1. The CDR3 covers 18 residues. CDR1 and CDR2 from the germline V gene are SEHNR and FQNEAQ (reference sequence). The V segment lost 2 bases and the J segment 2 bases; nucleotides outside the gene matches: 8. This CDR3 is CASSLPGQGDPYNSPLHF. Here the CDR3 DNA reads TGTGCCAGCAGCTTACCCGGACAGGGAGACCCCTATAATTCACCCCTCCACTTT.

This rearrangement joins TRBV9 to TRBJ1-4; perhaps TRBD1 as D (6 bases). CDR3 size: 16 residues. CDR1 is SGDLS and CDR2 is YYNGEE in the germline V gene. V shed 4 bases and J shed 8 bases, with 21 bases lying between them. The CDR3 spells CASSFSWGRGGEKLFF. For the CDR3, the DNA is TGTGCCAGCAGCTTCTCATGGGGGCGGGGGGGGGAAAAACTGTTTTTT.

The chain has TRBV7-2 and TRBJ1-5; 9 nucleotides line up with TRBD1. J gave up 1 base and V 5 bases, and 3 bases lay outside the gene matches. CDR1 is SGHTA, CDR2 FQGNSA, per germline. The CDR3 contains 15 residues. CDR3 bases: TGTGCCAGCAGCCAAGGACAGGGGAGCAATCAGCCCCAGCATTTT. As protein: CASSQGQGSNQPQHF. Based on the CDR3 plus reference TRBV7-2 and TRBJ1-5, the full variable domain is GAGVSQSPSNKVTEKGKDVELRCDPISGHTALYWYRQSLGQGLEFLIYFQGNSAPDKSGLPSDRFSAERTGGSVSTLTIQRTQQEDSAVYLCASSQGQGSNQPQHFGDGTRLSIL.

J is TRBJ2-7 and V is TRBV27, with TRBD1 identical over 7 bases. CDR3 length: 13 residues. CDR1 and CDR2 (germline): MNHEY, SMNVEV (reference sequence). J gave up 2 bases and V 6 bases, and 4 bases lay outside the gene matches. This chain's CDR3 is CASSHRGPYEQYF. CDR3 bases: TGTGCCAGCAGCCACAGGGGCCCCTACGAGCAGTACTTC.